This T cell receptor (beta chain) stems from a study of shared clonotypes between healthy human individuals. About the research overall: Per donor, three plates held CD4 naive cells, three held CD4 memory, two held CD8 naive and one held CD8 memory.

Method: immunoSEQ multiplex PCR; TCRdb's copy keeps in-frame clones and lacks some. Of 600,000 or so clones in the sample, approximately 95% were seen once. Naive CD8 populations comprised CD45RO-negative cells positively selected for CCR7, excluding terminally differentiated effector memory CD45RA+ cells. This CDR3 is 13 amino acids long. V shed 0 bases and J shed 1 base, with 1 base lying between them. The V gene's germline CDR1 is SGHDT and CDR2 YYEEEE. The sample holds a few counts of this clone. This sample includes further DNA sequences coding for the same CDR3. This chain links TRBV5-6 with TRBJ2-2; D is ambiguous. Source material: naive CD8+ T cells sorted from blood. The source of this sequence is a woman aged 25 to 39 in good health. The CDR3 here is CASSLGNTGELFF. In DNA form, the CDR3 reads TGTGCCAGCAGCTTGGGGAACACCGGGGAGCTGTTTTTT. The complete variable domain, with remaining parts taken from reference TRBV5-6 and TRBJ2-2, reads DAGVTQSPTHLIKTRGQQVTLRCSPKSGHDTVSWYQQALGQGPQFIFQYYEEEERQRGNFPDRFSGHQFPNYSSELNVNALLLGDSALYLCASSLGNTGELFFGEGSRLTVL.